The TCR beta chain under discussion was sequenced for a study of beta chain features in type 1 diabetes. Reverse transcribing all isolated RNA meant expressed TCRB transcripts were sequenced. About 3.6 million reads were obtained on average from naive, central memory and regulatory T cell samples. Data came from immunoSEQ multiplex PCR; TCRdb stores just in-frame clones and leaves some out. The repertoire holds 350,000 to 400,000 clones, with roughly 16% as singletons. With regard to this clone: This sample includes further DNA sequences coding for the same CDR3.

The CDR3 has 12 amino acids. Germline CDR1 and CDR2: GTSNPN and SVGIG (reference sequence). V was trimmed by 2 bases and J by 0 bases, leaving 5 bases between them. The sequencing sample was made of naive CD4+ T cells from blood. The V and J genes are TRBV30 and TRBJ2-7; D is ambiguous. The receptor was isolated from a woman younger than 35 in good health. The CDR3, as DNA: TGTGCCTGGAGTCCGAGCTCCTACGAGCAGTACTTC. This gives the protein CAWSPSSYEQYF.